These 7 T cell receptor beta chains share one sample of origin, sequenced in a study of OX40 agonist ivuxolimab in advanced cancers. Here immunoSEQ multiplex PCR was the method, and the copy in TCRdb shows in-frame clones only, minus some. Of roughly 70,000 clones in the sample, roughly 85% were seen once. This specimen was CD4+ or CD8+ T cells sorted from blood, taken in a trial of the OX40 agonist ivuxolimab. These receptors were collected from an adult with an advanced solid tumor such as melanoma, head and neck, liver or kidney cancer.

Only a few counts were recorded for this clone. The chain carries TRBV5-6 and TRBJ2-3; perhaps TRBD2 as D (6 bases). V shed 3 bases and J shed 0 bases, with 11 bases lying between them. Per the germline V gene, CDR1 is SGHDT and CDR2 is YYEEEE. CDR3 size: 15 residues. The CDR3 region is CASSSSGSSTDTQYF. CDR3 bases: TGTGCCAGCAGCTCAAGCGGGTCTAGCACAGATACGCAGTATTTT. Based on the CDR3 plus reference TRBV5-6 and TRBJ2-3, the full variable domain is DAGVTQSPTHLIKTRGQQVTLRCSPKSGHDTVSWYQQALGQGPQFIFQYYEEEERQRGNFPDRFSGHQFPNYSSELNVNALLLGDSALYLCASSSSGSSTDTQYFGPGTRLTVL.

Only one count was recorded for this clone. The CDR3 region is CASRGTGQGYEQYF. For the CDR3, the DNA is TGTGCCAGCAGGGGAACGGGACAGGGCTACGAGCAGTACTTC. The chain carries TRBV28 and TRBJ2-7; 9 bases agree with TRBD1. Germline CDR1 and CDR2: MDHEN and SYDVKM. V lost 6 bases and J lost 3; bases outside the gene matches: 6. The CDR3 consists of 14 residues. Full variable domain (outside the CDR3, taken from reference TRBV28 and TRBJ2-7): DVKVTQSSRYLVKRTGEKVFLECVQDMDHENMFWYRQDPGLGLRLIYFSYDVKMKEKGDIPEGYSVSREKKERFSLILESASTNQTSMYLCASRGTGQGYEQYFGPGTRLTVT.

The chain is built from TRBV2 and TRBJ1-5; tentatively, D is TRBD1 (5 bases). Germline lookup yields CDR1 SNHLY and CDR2 FYNNEI. V was clipped by 4 bases and J by 9 bases, with 16 bases between them. CDR3 length: 14 residues. The CDR3 DNA sequence: TGTGCCAGCAGTGCCACAGGCCAGTATGTGCCCCAGCATTTT. This sequence encodes CASSATGQYVPQHF.

V usage is TRBV5-5 and J usage is TRBJ1-5, with a weak D call TRBD1 (6 bases). This CDR3 spans 15 amino acids. Germline lookup yields CDR1 SGHKS and CDR2 YYEKEE (reference sequence). V was trimmed by 3 bases and J by 4 bases, leaving 14 bases between them. The CDR3 sequence: CASSSSGQLNQPQHF. The CDR3 bases are TGTGCCAGCAGCTCGTCCGGACAGCTTAATCAGCCCCAGCATTTT. Full variable domain (rest looked up from reference TRBV5-5 and TRBJ1-5): DAGVTQSPTHLIKTRGQQVTLRCSPISGHKSVSWYQQVLGQGPQFIFQYYEKEERGRGNFPDRFSARQFPNYSSELNVNALLLGDSALYLCASSSSGQLNQPQHFGDGTRLSIL.

J is TRBJ1-1 and V is TRBV7-2; D call uncertain. CDR1 SGHTA and CDR2 FQGNSA come from the germline V gene. Trimming shortened V by 2 bases and J by 5 bases, and 6 bases separated the two germline ends. This CDR3 comprises 12 residues. The CDR3 loop is CASSLLGTEAFF. The CDR3 nucleotides are TGTGCCAGCAGCTTACTGGGGACTGAAGCTTTCTTT.

CDR3 sequence reads: CASSLARGVDIQYF. Written as DNA, the CDR3 is TGTGCCAGCAGCTTAGCCCGTGGGGTGGACATTCAGTACTTC. The chain employs TRBV7-2 and TRBJ2-4, with unresolved D. The CDR3 totals 14 residues. Germline V gene sequence: CDR1 SGHTA, CDR2 FQGNSA. Trimming left V 0 bases short and J 8 bases short, with 11 bases between.

The V call is TRBV10-3, the J call TRBJ1-2; TRBD1 is a possible D gene (5 bases). Germline CDR1 reads ENHRY; CDR2 reads SYGVKD. The CDR3 runs 14 residues. Trimming shortened V by 3 bases and J by 5 bases, and 13 bases separated the two germline ends. The CDR3 protein is CAISDATEGYGYTF. The CDR3 nucleotides read TGTGCCATCAGTGATGCGACAGAGGGGTATGGCTACACCTTC.